The 15 T cell receptor beta chains in this list originate from one sample, sequenced in a study of T cells after yellow fever vaccination. Each CDR3 protein gets one entry after TCRdb re-called the 5' RACE reads with MiXCR. The data contain approximately 120,000 distinct CDR3 sequences, about 8.4% of them seen just once; the ten biggest clones take up about 40%. Sample: CD8+ T cells sorted from PBMCs, taken on the day of the yellow fever booster vaccination. The receptor set was obtained from a man between 18 and 29 years old who received the YFV17D yellow fever vaccine.

V gene TRBV7-9 combines with J gene TRBJ2-1; possible D gene TRBD1, 6 bases. CDR1 and CDR2 from the germline V gene are SEHNR and FQNEAQ (reference sequence). This CDR3 is 18 amino acids long. V shed 0 bases and J shed 0 bases, with 15 bases lying between them. CDR3 residues: CASSLAWDTDSSYNEQFF. The CDR3 bases are TGTGCCAGCAGCTTAGCCTGGGACACTGACAGCTCCTACAATGAGCAGTTCTTC. The complete variable domain, with remaining parts taken from reference TRBV7-9 and TRBJ2-1, reads DTGVSQNPRHKITKRGQNVTFRCDPISEHNRLYWYRQTLGQGPEFLTYFQNEAQLEKSRLLSDRFSAERPKGSFSTLEIQRTEQGDSAMYLCASSLAWDTDSSYNEQFFGPGTRLTVL.

Only a few counts were recorded for this clonotype. The chain carries TRBV25-1 and TRBJ1-1; D remains ambiguous. The CDR3 length is 14 residues. The germline V gene encodes CDR1 MGHDK and CDR2 SYGVNS. V was pared by 6 bases and J by 0 bases, with 11 bases between. For the CDR3, the DNA is TGTGCCAGCAGCAGTCGCATCTTGAACACTGAAGCTTTCTTT. Translating gives CASSSRILNTEAFF.

In its sample, this clonotype was seen many times. This chain links TRBV2 with TRBJ2-3; D perhaps matches TRBD1 (5 bases). The germline CDR1 and CDR2 sequences are SNHLY and FYNNEI. This CDR3 is 15 amino acids long. Trimming removed 10 bases at V and 0 bases at J, with 17 bases between. The CDR3 protein is CATEVDTSSTDTQYF. Here the CDR3 DNA reads TGTGCCACCGAAGTGGACACGTCTAGCACAGATACGCAGTATTTT.

This chain uses TRBV11-1 with TRBJ2-3; D remains unclear. Between the trimmed V and J ends, which lost 1 base and 0 bases, there was a span of 20 bases. CDR3 length: 19 amino acids. Germline lookup yields CDR1 SGHAT and CDR2 FQDESV (reference sequence). The CDR3 region is CASSLGINFSPSSTDTQYF. Here the CDR3 DNA reads TGTGCCAGCAGCTTAGGCATAAACTTTAGTCCGTCTAGCACAGATACGCAGTATTTT.

The chain is built from TRBV6-5 and TRBJ1-1; D is unclear. Between the trimmed V and J ends, which lost 6 bases and 6 bases, there was a span of 8 bases. Per germline, CDR1 MNHEY and CDR2 SVGAGI. The CDR3 contains 11 residues. CDR3 in amino acids: CASRSGPEAFF. The CDR3 DNA sequence: TGTGCCAGCAGGTCCGGGCCTGAAGCTTTCTTT.

J is TRBJ1-1 and V is TRBV12-3 or TRBV12-4; TRBD1 agrees at 9 bases. CDR3 length: 16 residues. The V gene end was trimmed by 6 bases and the J gene end by 7 bases; junction bases not matched to a gene: 15. This CDR3 reads CASSTDRGIYWGEAFF. CDR3 in DNA: TGTGCCAGCAGCACGGACAGGGGAATTTACTGGGGTGAAGCTTTCTTT.

This clonotype was recorded at least ten times. The chain carries TRBV9 and TRBJ2-3; D is undetermined. The CDR3 length is 14 residues. The V end was cut by 5 bases, the J end by 2 bases, with 12 bases between. CDR1 is SGDLS and CDR2 is YYNGEE in the germline V gene. CDR3 nucleotides: TGTGCCAGCAGTATCGTAGACGCCACAGATACGCAGTATTTT. Translating it yields CASSIVDATDTQYF.

This clonotype was counted ten times or more. In DNA form, the CDR3 reads TGCGCCAGCAGCCAAGAAGGCTTTGGAGGGGATAACACTGAAGCTTTCTTT. Translated: CASSQEGFGGDNTEAFF. The genes are TRBV4-3 and TRBJ1-1; tentatively, D is TRBD1 (5 bases). This CDR3 contains 17 residues. Germline CDR1 reads LGHNA; CDR2 reads YSLEER. V lost 0 bases and J lost 2, with 16 bases in between.

The V and J genes are TRBV7-2 and TRBJ1-1, with D hard to call. CDR1 and CDR2 from the germline V gene are SGHTA and FQGNSA. Trimming removed 7 bases from V and 4 bases from J, with 16 bases in between. The CDR3 spans 14 residues. CDR3 region: CASTRITARTEAFF. The DNA for the CDR3 is TGTGCCAGCACCCGGATAACGGCGCGCACTGAAGCTTTCTTT.

On this clonotype itself: The junction shows a germline mismatch at one end, possibly a read error. The chain carries TRBV6-6 and TRBJ2-5; perhaps TRBD1 as D (5 bases). Germline V CDR1 and CDR2: MNHNY, SVGAGI (reference sequence). CDR3 length: 15 amino acids. CDR3 sequence (DNA): TGTGCCAGCAGTTACTCGGGTCAGGGAAGAGAGCCCCAGTACTTC. It encodes CASSYSGQGREPQYF.

The rearrangement uses TRBV6-2 or TRBV6-3 and TRBJ2-7; D remains ambiguous. Germline assignment: CDR1 MNHEY and CDR2 SVGEGT. Between the trimmed V and J ends, which lost 7 bases and 0 bases, there was a span of 13 bases. The CDR3 covers 14 residues. The CDR3 region has the DNA TGTGCCAGCAACGGTATTGTCGACTCCTACGAGCAGTACTTC. Translated, it gives CASNGIVDSYEQYF.

This clonotype was picked up a small number of times. The CDR3 DNA is TGTGCCTGGGAGGAATTGGAAGCTTTCTTT. The encoded protein is CAWEELEAFF. The chain couples TRBV30 to TRBJ1-1; D unresolved. V lost 5 bases, J lost 8 bases, and 9 bases lay in between. The CDR3 runs 10 residues. CDR1 is GTSNPN and CDR2 is SVGIG in the germline V gene (reference sequence).

This clonotype was observed many times. The chain is built from TRBV15 and TRBJ2-3, with 12 bases lining up with TRBD2. Germline CDR1 is LNHNV and CDR2 is YYDKDF (reference sequence). With V trimmed by 1 base and J by 5 bases, 1 base remained unmatched. This CDR3 is built from 15 residues. Written as DNA, the CDR3 is TGTGCCACCAGCAGAGGACTAGCGGGAGAAGATACGCAGTATTTT. This sequence encodes CATSRGLAGEDTQYF.

The chain employs TRBV5-4 and TRBJ2-6, with TRBD1 identical over 12 bases. Germline CDR1 reads SGHNT; CDR2 reads YYREEE (reference sequence). V shed 4 bases, J shed 0 bases, and the junction held 8 bases outside the gene matches. There are 19 residues in the CDR3. CDR3 bases: TGTGCCAGCAGCGGGGGGGGACAGGGGGCCCGCTCTGGGGCCAACGTCCTGACTTTC. Residues: CASSGGGQGARSGANVLTF.

V is TRBV5-1 and J is TRBJ2-5; D is uncertain. CDR3 length: 13 residues. Trimming left V 4 bases short and J 5 bases short, with 12 bases between. Germline V gene lookup returns CDR1 SGHRS and CDR2 YFSETQ. For the CDR3, the DNA is TGCGCCAGCAGCGAACCGGCTGCGGAGACCCAGTACTTC. It encodes CASSEPAAETQYF.